The rows below give T cell receptor beta chains drawn from one sample of a study of T cell responses to AZD1222 COVID-19 vaccine. Measured with immunoSEQ multiplex PCR; TCRdb has only the in-frame clones, and not every one. The profile covers 100,000 or so clones, with roughly 92% appearing a single time and 4.5% taken by the ten largest. The source was peripheral blood, collected on day 0 of AZD1222 vaccination. These receptors all come from an adult in good health. CDR3s leave out the opening cysteine and the closing phenylalanine or tryptophan.

TRBV6-5 | ASSWGPQRGEQY
TRBV30 | AWNQGRVYT
TRBV18 | ASSPFGLFSPGGSGELF
TRBV15 | ATSNAGQRNYGYT
TRBV13 | ASSFGPLGSPLH
TRBV6-1 | ASSEGQGTYEQY
TRBV9 | ASSRLAAQATDTQY
TRBV20-1 | SATLETQY
TRBV9 | ASSVELNTEAF
TRBV29-1 | SVAQRLQETQY
TRBV29-1 | SVDPGYSYNEQF
TRBV7-9 | ASSLDRSEGYT
TRBV7-6 | ASSHWRDQAF
TRBV19 | ATTSPGGHYEQY
TRBV27 | ASSIISGQPLREQY
TRBV6-4 | ASSARTGNTDTQY
TRBV5-6 | ASSLDLSQETQY
TRBV4-2 | ASSQGTGLISGNTIY
TRBV4-2 | ASSPGLAGGIRISYEQY
TRBV30 | AWSVRAGAEQY
TRBV19 | ASSIWTGDPYNSPLH
TRBV29-1 | SVIVSVSYNEQF
TRBV9 | ASSGFDRGFYEQY
TRBV11-2 | ASSLGRLYEQY
TRBV11-2 | ASSSYRDRALHYT
TRBV14 | ASRDQGYNSPLH
TRBV7-3 | ASSFFWDSDTQY
TRBV7-9 | ASSPPPRTGGLAGYT
TRBV12-3/TRBV12-4 | ASSFERNTEAF
TRBV4-3 | ASSPGGAPLEEKLF
TRBV5-6 | ASSLFLGTGAEKLF
TRBV19 | ASRSYGYT
TRBV5-1 | ASSLGPLEYTEAF
TRBV19 | ASSITGEYSPLH
TRBV5-6 | ASSRDIATDTQY
TRBV10-1 | ASSDYRGLDEQF
TRBV4-3 | ASSRDRVANTEAF
TRBV5-4 | ASSLVGGSGYGYT
TRBV15 | ATSKQQETQY
TRBV6-1 | ASSEGPQSHPDEQY
TRBV11-2 | ASSLGVLAAGGPETQY
TRBV7-8 | ASSLGAGGYEQY
TRBV11-2 | ASSLGNLGGAGEAF
TRBV6-5 | ASTKGQINSPLH
TRBV12-3/TRBV12-4 | ASRKTGDEQF
TRBV3-1/TRBV3-2 | ASSQDTPISYEQY
TRBV7-2 | ASSYGTQNYGYT
TRBV6-1 | ASSEVRTGGYEQY
TRBV30 | AWSLGLGNQPQH
TRBV28 | ASSFPRENTEAF
TRBV7-9 | ASSLQNYEQY